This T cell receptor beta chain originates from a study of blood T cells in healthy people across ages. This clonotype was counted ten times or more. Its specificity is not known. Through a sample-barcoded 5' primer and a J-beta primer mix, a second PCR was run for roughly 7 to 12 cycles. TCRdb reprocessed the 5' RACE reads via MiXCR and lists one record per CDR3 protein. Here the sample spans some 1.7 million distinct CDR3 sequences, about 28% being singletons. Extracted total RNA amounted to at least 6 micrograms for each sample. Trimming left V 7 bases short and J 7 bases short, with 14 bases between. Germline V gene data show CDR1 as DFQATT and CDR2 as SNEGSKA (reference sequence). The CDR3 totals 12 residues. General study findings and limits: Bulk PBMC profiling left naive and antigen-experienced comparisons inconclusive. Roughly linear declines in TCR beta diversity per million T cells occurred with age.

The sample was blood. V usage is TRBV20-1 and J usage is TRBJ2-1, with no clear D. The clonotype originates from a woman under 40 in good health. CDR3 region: CSVVRPQNEQFF. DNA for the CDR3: TGCAGTGTTGTCCGACCTCAAAATGAGCAGTTCTTC.